The 17 T cell receptor beta chains in this list originate from one sample, sequenced in a study of T cells of healthy individuals. TCRdb processed the 5' RACE reads anew with MiXCR; each CDR3 protein has one entry. This repertoire shows 38,000 or so distinct CDR3 sequences, about 5% found once; its top ten account for 9.2%. These TCRs come from a human donor in good health.

This clonotype was seen ten or more times. This chain connects TRBV30 to TRBJ1-6, with D hard to call. V was trimmed by 3 bases and J by 8 bases, leaving 11 bases between them. The CDR3 runs 13 residues. The germline V gene has CDR1 GTSNPN and CDR2 SVGIG (reference sequence). CDR3 sequence reads: CAWRPQIDSPLHF. In nucleotides, the CDR3 is TGTGCCTGGAGGCCGCAGATCGATTCACCCCTCCACTTT.

This clonotype was counted ten times or more. The chain links TRBV7-8 to TRBJ2-1; the match to TRBD2 covers 7 bases. Trimming took 6 bases from V and 3 from J; bases not matched to a gene: 8. This CDR3 contains 15 residues. Per germline, CDR1 SGHVS and CDR2 FQNEAQ. CDR3 region: CASSTTGGGYNEQFF. The CDR3 bases are TGTGCCAGCAGTACAACCGGCGGGGGCTACAATGAGCAGTTCTTC.

This clonotype was observed at least ten times. The CDR3: CATSRDYYGGTDTQYF. The CDR3 DNA is TGTGCCACCAGCAGAGATTATTATGGGGGCACAGATACGCAGTATTTT. The V and J genes are TRBV15 and TRBJ2-3; no reliable D call. The germline gives CDR1 LNHNV, CDR2 YYDKDF (reference sequence). CDR3 length: 16 amino acids. V was clipped by 0 bases and J by 1 base, with 11 bases between them.

This clonotype was observed at least ten times. The DNA of the CDR3 is TGCAGTGCTAGAACACCTACAGGGTTGGATGAGCAGTTCTTC. It is translated as CSARTPTGLDEQFF. The V call is TRBV20-1, the J call TRBJ2-1, with D possibly TRBD1 on 6 matching bases. Germline CDR1 reads DFQATT; CDR2 reads SNEGSKA (reference sequence). The CDR3 has 14 amino acids. The V gene lost 2 bases and the J gene lost 8 bases, with 16 bases spanning the gap.

This clonotype was seen at least ten times. The gene calls are TRBV30 and TRBJ2-7; 8 bases align to TRBD1. The CDR3 runs 12 residues. Per the germline V gene, CDR1 is GTSNPN and CDR2 is SVGIG (reference sequence). V lost 4 bases to trimming and J lost 7 bases; unmatched junction nucleotides: 6. In DNA, the CDR3 is TGTGCCTGGACAGGGGGCCGGAATGAGCAGTACTTC. Translation gives CAWTGGRNEQYF.

This clonotype was counted only a few times. The V call is TRBV7-8, the J call TRBJ2-3, with D perhaps matching TRBD2 (6 bases). CDR1 and CDR2 (germline): SGHVS, FQNEAQ. The germline V and J ends were trimmed by 3 bases and 2 bases, with 15 bases remaining between them. CDR3 size: 16 residues. DNA for the CDR3: TGTGCCAGCAGCTTGTCGCGGCGGGGCCCCACAGATACGCAGTATTTT. Amino acid sequence: CASSLSRRGPTDTQYF. Combining the CDR3 with reference TRBV7-8 and TRBJ2-3 gives the whole variable domain GAGVSQSPRYKVAKRGQDVALRCDPISGHVSLFWYQQALGQGPEFLTYFQNEAQLDKSGLPSDRFFAERPEGSVSTLKIQRTQQEDSAVYLCASSLSRRGPTDTQYFGPGTRLTVL.

This clonotype was recorded a few times. This chain uses TRBV5-1 with TRBJ2-5; 8 bases align to TRBD1. The V gene's germline CDR1 is SGHRS and CDR2 YFSETQ. V lost 4 bases to trimming and J lost 5 bases; unmatched junction nucleotides: 4. This CDR3 spans 13 amino acids. The CDR3 reads CASSGRDRETQYF. In nucleotides, the CDR3 is TGCGCCAGCAGCGGCCGGGACAGGGAGACCCAGTACTTC.

This clonotype was counted many times. The CDR3 reads CASSSPQTGELRGYTF. DNA for the CDR3: TGTGCCAGCAGCTCGCCTCAGACAGGGGAATTGAGAGGCTACACCTTC. The chain has TRBV7-9 and TRBJ1-2, with TRBD1 matching over 8 bases. Trimming took 4 bases from V and 8 from J; bases not matched to a gene: 15. From germline, CDR1 is SEHNR and CDR2 FQNEAQ (reference sequence). The CDR3 consists of 16 residues. The full variable domain, in which reference TRBV7-9 and TRBJ1-2 provide the parts outside the CDR3, is DTGVSQNPRHKITKRGQNVTFRCDPISEHNRLYWYRQTLGQGPEFLTYFQNEAQLEKSRLLSDRFSAERPKGSFSTLEIQRTEQGDSAMYLCASSSPQTGELRGYTFGSGTRLTVV.

This clonotype was found many times. The CDR3 reads CSARPSQRDSYEQYF. The CDR3 nucleotides read TGCAGTGCTAGACCCTCCCAGCGGGACTCCTACGAGCAGTACTTC. This chain joins TRBV20-1 and TRBJ2-7, with TRBD2 matching over 7 bases. V trimming: 2 bases; J trimming: 0 bases; junction bases outside the gene matches: 7. The CDR3 sequence is 15 residues long. The germline V gene encodes CDR1 DFQATT and CDR2 SNEGSKA (reference sequence).

This clonotype was detected many times. The J gene is TRBJ2-7, the V gene TRBV6-6; 8 bases fit TRBD1. The V gene end was trimmed by 6 bases and the J gene end by 3 bases; junction bases not matched to a gene: 7. Germline V gives CDR1 MNHNY, CDR2 SVGAGI (reference sequence). This CDR3 comprises 14 residues. As DNA, the CDR3 is TGTGCCAGCAGAACCGGTGGACAGGGCTACGAGCAGTACTTC. Translated: CASRTGGQGYEQYF.

This clonotype was recorded many times. This chain links TRBV12-3 or TRBV12-4 with TRBJ2-5; D may be TRBD2 (6 bases). Trimming pared 3 bases from V and 1 base from J, leaving 9 bases between. The CDR3 has 14 residues. DNA for the CDR3: TGTGCCAGCAGTTTCGGGGGACGCCAAGAGACCCAGTACTTC. This encodes CASSFGGRQETQYF.

The J gene is TRBJ2-1, the V gene TRBV7-8, with D perhaps TRBD2 (7 bases). With 5 bases removed from V and 3 bases from J, the gap between germline ends came to 17 bases. Germline V lookup: CDR1 SGHVS, CDR2 FQNEAQ. There are 16 residues in the CDR3. In DNA, the CDR3 is TGTGCCAGCAGCCAAGGGGGGGACTGGAACTACAATGAGCAGTTCTTC. Its protein product is CASSQGGDWNYNEQFF.

The chain couples TRBV12-5 to TRBJ1-5; D unresolved. The CDR3 is 13 residues long. The germline gives CDR1 LGHNT, CDR2 FRNRAP. V dropped 8 bases and J dropped 4 bases, with 12 bases sitting between them. The CDR3 DNA follows: TGTGCTAGTCGGGGTCAACTAAATCAGCCCCAGCATTTT. It is translated as CASRGQLNQPQHF.

This clonotype is medium-sized by share. The genes are TRBV24-1 and TRBJ2-1; D gene unclear. Germline CDR1 is KGHDR and CDR2 is SFDVKD. CDR3 length: 14 residues. V was cut by 0 bases and J by 7 bases, with 9 bases left in between. In DNA form, the CDR3 reads TGTGCCACCAGTGATTTGTTGCTGCCTAATGAGCAGTTCTTC. Its protein product is CATSDLLLPNEQFF.

This clonotype was seen many times. This sequence joins TRBV9 and TRBJ2-3; 9 nucleotides match TRBD2. Germline CDR1 is SGDLS and CDR2 is YYNGEE. The V and J ends lost 3 bases and 1 base, in that order; junction bases with no gene match: 3. The CDR3 is made up of 15 amino acids. This chain's CDR3 is CASSAIAGGTDTQYF. CDR3 in DNA: TGTGCCAGCAGCGCTATAGCGGGAGGCACAGATACGCAGTATTTT.

This clonotype was observed a few times. This chain joins TRBV12-5 and TRBJ2-3, with a possible D match to TRBD1 (6 bases). Germline V lookup: CDR1 LGHNT, CDR2 FRNRAP. This CDR3 comprises 15 residues. V lost 3 bases, J lost 5 bases, and 15 bases lay in between. The CDR3 reads CASGFDRSVGDTQYF. Here the CDR3 DNA reads TGTGCTAGTGGTTTCGACAGGTCTGTAGGAGATACGCAGTATTTT.

This clonotype has ten or more counts. The rearrangement joins TRBV12-3 or TRBV12-4 to TRBJ2-1; 11 nucleotides match TRBD2. V shed 3 bases, J shed 15 bases, and the junction held 7 bases outside the gene matches. The length of the CDR3 is 13 residues. The CDR3 sequence is CASSLGGLAVWFF. As DNA, the CDR3 is TGTGCCAGCAGTTTGGGGGGACTAGCGGTATGGTTCTTC.